This is a list of T cell receptor beta chains from one sample in a study of vaccination and CD4 T cells after COVID-19. TCRdb re-called the PCR reads through MiXCR, storing one row per CDR3 protein. The sample holds over 20,000 distinct CDR3 sequences, around 65% seen once. No antigen is known for these receptors. Sequenced material: CD4+ T cells from blood, cultured in vitro. These receptors originate from a human donor who had recovered from COVID-19. The CDR3 runs from the conserved cysteine through the conserved F or W. The D gene is left open where the match is weak. Expanded clones get a size class; other rows say once, few or many, or leave the size out.

clone size	D gene	V gene	J gene	CDR3 protein	CDR3 DNA
.	TRBD2	TRBV7-2	TRBJ2-5	CASSLFGTSLQETQYF	TGTGCCAGCAGCTTGTTCGGGACTAGCCTCCAAGAGACCCAGTACTTC
.	TRBD1	TRBV6-2/TRBV6-3	TRBJ2-7	CASRAQGVFYEQYF	TGTGCCAGCAGGGCACAGGGGGTATTTTACGAGCAGTACTTC
.	TRBD1	TRBV6-1	TRBJ1-2	CASRQPITGEVNGYTF	TGTGCCAGCCGGCAACCCATAACAGGGGAGGTAAATGGCTACACCTTC
few	.	TRBV2	TRBJ1-6	CASSRENNSPLHF	TGTGCCAGCAGTCGGGAGAATAATTCACCCCTCCACTTT
.	TRBD1	TRBV6-2/TRBV6-3	TRBJ1-5	CATAGTGSGQPQHF	TGTGCCACCGCCGGGACAGGGTCGGGTCAGCCCCAGCATTTT
.	TRBD1	TRBV7-8	TRBJ1-2	CASSLGGTGSPSYTF	TGTGCCAGCAGCTTAGGGGGGACAGGGTCTCCGAGCTACACCTTC
large	.	TRBV21-1	TRBJ2-5	CASSLWGKETQYF	TGTGCCAGCAGTTTGTGGGGTAAGGAGACCCAGTACTTC
.	.	TRBV7-2	TRBJ2-3	CASSPPSDTQYF	TGTGCCAGCAGCCCTCCATCAGATACGCAGTATTTT
.	.	TRBV2	TRBJ1-2	CASTPTGNYGYTF	TGTGCCAGCACCCCAACAGGGAACTATGGCTACACCTTC
once	TRBD2	TRBV7-2	TRBJ2-1	CASSLMAGEYNEQFF	TGTGCCAGCAGCTTAATGGCGGGAGAGTATAATGAGCAGTTCTTC
once	.	TRBV20-1	TRBJ2-5	CSALEGPRETQYF	TGCAGTGCACTGGAGGGCCCTCGGGAGACCCAGTACTTC
.	.	TRBV18	TRBJ1-6	CASSPERLKSPLHF	TGTGCCAGCTCACCGGAGAGGCTGAAGTCACCCCTCCACTTT
.	.	TRBV24-1	TRBJ2-2	CATVTGFTGELFF	TGTGCCACCGTTACGGGGTTCACCGGGGAGCTGTTTTTT
few	TRBD1	TRBV28	TRBJ1-5	CASRNRGDSNQPQHF	TGTGCCAGCAGAAACAGGGGCGATAGCAATCAGCCCCAGCATTTT
.	TRBD1	TRBV19	TRBJ1-2	CASANYRTGPYGYTF	TGTGCCAGTGCCAATTATAGGACAGGGCCTTATGGCTACACCTTC
once	.	TRBV21-1	TRBJ2-6	CATSPQVAGQESSGANVLTF	TGTGCCACCTCCCCCCAGGTAGCGGGACAGGAAAGCTCTGGGGCCAACGTCCTGACTTTC
.	.	TRBV27	TRBJ1-4	CASSFSAVGEKLFF	TGTGCCAGCAGTTTTTCGGCCGTGGGGGAAAAACTGTTTTTT
.	.	TRBV7-3	TRBJ2-3	CASSITDTQYF	TGTGCCAGCAGCATCACAGATACGCAGTATTTT
.	.	TRBV20-1	TRBJ2-5	CSASIVRGQETQYF	TGCAGTGCTTCAATCGTGCGGGGACAAGAGACCCAGTACTTC
once	TRBD1	TRBV30	TRBJ2-3	CAWSYRGRQLDTQYF	TGTGCCTGGAGTTACAGGGGGCGTCAGTTGGATACGCAGTATTTT
.	.	TRBV7-3	TRBJ2-2	CASSFTANTGELFF	TGTGCCAGCAGCTTTACGGCTAACACCGGGGAGCTGTTTTTT
.	.	TRBV19	TRBJ2-3	CASSMGGASTDTQYF	TGTGCCAGTAGTATGGGGGGAGCCTCCACAGATACGCAGTATTTT
.	.	TRBV20-1	TRBJ1-2	CSARGSSGVGYGYTF	TGCAGTGCTAGAGGATCTTCAGGGGTTGGCTATGGCTACACCTTC
.	.	TRBV5-4	TRBJ2-3	CASSSPGDGTQYF	TGTGCCAGCAGCTCGCCCGGCGATGGGACGCAGTATTTT
.	.	TRBV25-1	TRBJ2-4	CASSDRVKNIQYF	TGTGCCAGCAGTGATCGGGTAAAAAACATTCAGTACTTC
once	.	TRBV15	TRBJ2-7	CATSPLGKGAGEQYF	TGTGCCACCAGCCCCCTTGGGAAGGGGGCGGGGGAGCAGTACTTC
.	.	TRBV19	TRBJ1-1	CASSILRATEAFF	TGTGCCAGTAGTATCCTCAGGGCCACTGAAGCTTTCTTT
.	TRBD2	TRBV20-1	TRBJ2-1	CSSGSDNEQFF	TGCAGTAGCGGGAGCGACAATGAGCAGTTCTTC
.	.	TRBV7-9	TRBJ1-1	CASSLRGNAEAFF	TGTGCCAGCAGCTTACGGGGTAACGCTGAAGCTTTCTTT
.	.	TRBV7-9	TRBJ1-1	CASSLSENTEAFF	TGTGCCAGCAGCCTCTCAGAAAACACTGAAGCTTTCTTT
.	.	TRBV11-2	TRBJ2-5	CASSLDEGIVAQYF	TGTGCCAGCAGCTTAGATGAGGGGATTGTGGCCCAGTACTTC
few	TRBD2	TRBV19	TRBJ2-3	CASSKGGTSMEYF	TGTGCCAGTAGTAAAGGGGGGACTAGCATGGAGTATTTT
.	TRBD2	TRBV27	TRBJ2-6	CASSLRIAGSSGANVLTF	TGTGCCAGCAGTTTACGCATAGCGGGGAGCTCTGGGGCCAACGTCCTGACTTTC
.	.	TRBV10-3	TRBJ2-5	CAIKETTFQETQYF	TGTGCCATCAAAGAGACTACCTTCCAAGAGACCCAGTACTTC
.	.	TRBV28	TRBJ2-5	CASSLGGRQETQYF	TGTGCCAGCAGTTTAGGAGGGCGACAAGAGACCCAGTACTTC
.	TRBD1	TRBV28	TRBJ1-2	CASSTPPGQGAF	TGTGCCAGCAGTACCCCGCCGGGACAGGGGGCCTTC
once	.	TRBV15	TRBJ2-7	CATSRDGLAYEQYF	TGTGCCACCAGCAGAGATGGGTTGGCCTACGAGCAGTACTTC
.	.	TRBV28	TRBJ2-5	CASNEHGGGWVTQYF	TGTGCCAGCAACGAACACGGGGGCGGATGGGTGACCCAGTACTTC
.	TRBD1	TRBV19	TRBJ1-5	CATKPGTGRSNQPQHF	TGTGCCACTAAACCCGGGACAGGGAGAAGCAATCAGCCCCAGCATTTT
.	.	TRBV19	TRBJ1-1	CASSPFQGPNTEAFF	TGTGCCAGTAGTCCATTCCAGGGACCGAACACTGAAGCTTTCTTT
.	TRBD1	TRBV20-1	TRBJ1-2	CSANRDRTNYGYTF	TGCAGTGCTAACCGGGACAGAACTAACTATGGCTACACCTTC
.	TRBD2	TRBV20-1	TRBJ2-7	CSATGVAGTSYEQYF	TGCAGTGCTACCGGAGTAGCGGGAACCTCCTACGAGCAGTACTTC
.	.	TRBV11-2	TRBJ2-6	CASSLGVGGSSGANVLTF	TGTGCCAGCAGCTTAGGGGTCGGCGGGTCCTCTGGGGCCAACGTCCTGACTTTC
.	TRBD2	TRBV5-1	TRBJ2-5	CASSLTPLAGEGETQYF	TGCGCCAGCAGCTTGACTCCTCTAGCGGGAGAGGGAGAGACCCAGTACTTC
once	TRBD2	TRBV7-7	TRBJ2-5	CASSLAAIYKRGYQETQYF	TGTGCCAGCAGCTTAGCCGCCATTTACAAGCGGGGCTACCAAGAGACCCAGTACTTC
.	TRBD2	TRBV11-3	TRBJ2-5	CASSPGASGDQETQYF	TGTGCCAGCAGCCCAGGCGCTAGCGGGGACCAAGAGACCCAGTACTTC
.	.	TRBV20-1	TRBJ1-1	CSAIQNTEAFF	TGCAGTGCTATTCAGAACACTGAAGCTTTCTTT
.	.	TRBV7-2	TRBJ1-5	CASSPGGGRSNQPQHF	TGTGCCAGCAGCCCGGGCGGGGGGAGAAGCAATCAGCCCCAGCATTTT
.	.	TRBV18	TRBJ2-7	CASSPSQTYEQYF	TGTGCCAGCTCACCATCCCAAACCTACGAGCAGTACTTC
.	.	TRBV4-3	TRBJ2-7	CASSQERSSYEQYF	TGCGCCAGCAGCCAAGAGAGGAGCTCCTACGAGCAGTACTTC
few	TRBD1	TRBV6-1	TRBJ1-5	CASSVRGKDQPQHF	TGTGCCAGCAGTGTCAGGGGGAAAGATCAGCCCCAGCATTTT
.	.	TRBV20-1	TRBJ1-3	CSARAGTGNTIYF	TGCAGTGCTAGAGCGGGGACTGGAAACACCATATATTTT
medium-sized	TRBD1	TRBV10-1	TRBJ1-2	CASSEDRAYGYTF	TGCGCCAGCAGTGAAGACAGGGCCTATGGCTACACCTTC
.	TRBD2	TRBV20-1	TRBJ2-7	CSASRGGDTYEQYF	TGCAGTGCTAGTAGGGGAGGGGATACCTACGAGCAGTACTTC
.	.	TRBV6-2/TRBV6-3	TRBJ2-5	CASSYAGETQYF	TGTGCCAGCAGTTACGCAGGCGAGACCCAGTACTTC
.	.	TRBV27	TRBJ2-1	CASSSGGGYNEQFF	TGTGCCAGCAGCTCGGGGGGCGGTTACAATGAGCAGTTCTTC
once	TRBD2	TRBV19	TRBJ2-1	CASSIARTSVNEQFF	TGTGCCAGTAGTATAGCTCGGACTAGCGTAAATGAGCAGTTCTTC
few	.	TRBV27	TRBJ1-5	CASSVRGAYSNQPQHF	TGTGCCAGCAGCGTTCGAGGGGCATATAGCAATCAGCCCCAGCATTTT
.	.	TRBV28	TRBJ1-2	CASSSQGRGYTF	TGTGCCAGCAGTTCACAGGGCAGGGGCTACACCTTC